This T cell receptor (beta chain) was observed in a study of T cell responses to AZD1222 COVID-19 vaccine. The wider study: Both about-4-week and about-12-week second-dose recipients were combined.

Study-wide results and limits: Repertoire sampling happened only post peak T cell response. With dominance at 160-218 and 743-854, vaccine-associated CD4 TCRs spanned spike. Among those given AZD1222, only five to seven were seropositive at baseline.

Comments on this clone: The antigen is undetermined.

TCRdb's table, derived via immunoSEQ multiplex PCR, lists solely in-frame clones and lacks some. The top ten clones hold over 7.5% of a sample with about 140,000 clones, about 92% of them seen once. The V and J ends lost 1 base and 4 bases respectively, with 10 bases between them. Germline-derived CDR1 and CDR2 are SGHTA and FQGNSA. The CDR3 sequence is 14 residues long. The J gene is TRBJ1-2, the V gene TRBV7-2, with unresolved D. This receptor was taken from an adult in good health. The sample in question was peripheral blood, obtained on day 0 of AZD1222 vaccination. The CDR3 nucleotides are TGTGCCAGCAGCTTAGGAGGGCAAAGCTATGGCTACACCTTC. Protein: CASSLGGQSYGYTF.